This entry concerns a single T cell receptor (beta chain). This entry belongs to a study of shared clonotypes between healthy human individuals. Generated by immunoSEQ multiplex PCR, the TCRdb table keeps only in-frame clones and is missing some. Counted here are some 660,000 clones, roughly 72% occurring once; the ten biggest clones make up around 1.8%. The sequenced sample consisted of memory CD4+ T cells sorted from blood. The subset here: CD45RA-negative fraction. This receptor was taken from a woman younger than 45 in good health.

The CDR3 DNA reads TGTGCCAGCAACGCCGAACTTCGCTACGAGCAGTACTTC. Amino acid sequence: CASNAELRYEQYF. This sequence joins TRBV2 and TRBJ2-7, with D unresolved. The CDR3 contains 13 residues. Germline V gene lookup returns CDR1 SNHLY and CDR2 FYNNEI. With 7 bases removed from V and 3 bases from J, the gap between germline ends came to 13 bases.